This T cell receptor beta chain was captured by sequencing in a study of blood T cells in healthy people across ages. General study results and limits: Among T cells, TCR beta diversity per million cells dropped roughly linearly as age rose.

Concerning this clonotype: Its antigen is currently unknown.

The second PCR ran roughly 7 to 12 cycles with a sample-barcoded 5' primer and J-beta primers. TCRdb used MiXCR to reprocess the 5' RACE reads, holding one entry per CDR3 protein. The sample carries 1.5 million to 2 million distinct CDR3 sequences, roughly 27% recorded once. The TCR comes from a woman in her thirties in good health. The sample was blood.

The CDR3 bases are TGTGCCAGCAGCCGACTAGGGGCCGAGCAGTACTTC. Amino acid sequence: CASSRLGAEQYF. The chain is built from TRBV6-2 or TRBV6-3 and TRBJ2-7, with D perhaps matching TRBD2 (6 bases). The CDR3 is 12 amino acids. CDR1 is MNHEY and CDR2 is SVGEGT in the germline V gene. Trimming stripped 6 bases from V and 6 bases from J, with 12 bases between.